The 11 T cell receptor beta chains listed next were all sequenced from one sample in a study of post-analysis software for immune sequencing data. Study-wide results and caveats: There were five TRBV segments more frequent in patients than controls, and TRBV5-6, TRBV5-1 and TRBV20-1 were among them.

No antigen is known for these receptors. Unique molecular identifiers featured in each of the TCR beta cDNA libraries. One entry per CDR3 protein, called by TCRdb with MiXCR from the PCR reads. This table holds roughly 540,000 distinct CDR3 sequences, 30% to 40% found once. Sequencing input: blood. The receptors were sampled from a girl aged 2 to 17 with multiple sclerosis.

The chain has TRBV13 and TRBJ2-7; D is possibly TRBD1 or TRBD2 (5 bases each). The CDR3 is 16 amino acids. V lost 3 bases to trimming and J lost 5 bases, with 20 bases between them. The germline V gene has CDR1 PRHDT and CDR2 FYEKMQ (reference sequence). CDR3 residues: CASSFAGGGLTHEQYF. In DNA form, the CDR3 reads TGTGCCAGCAGCTTTGCCGGTGGGGGTTTGACCCACGAGCAGTACTTC.

This clonotype was recorded a few times. The chain joins TRBV24-1 to TRBJ1-2; no clear D gene. The V gene's germline CDR1 is KGHDR and CDR2 SFDVKD. The CDR3 is made up of 16 amino acids. The germline V and J ends were trimmed by 3 bases and 4 bases, with 17 bases remaining between them. The CDR3 sequence: CATSDRRDYTAYGYTF. In DNA form, the CDR3 reads TGTGCCACCAGTGATCGACGAGATTACACCGCCTATGGCTACACCTTC.

This chain joins TRBV9 and TRBJ2-7; D possibly uses TRBD1 or TRBD2 (5 bases each). CDR1 and CDR2 from the germline V gene are SGDLS and YYNGEE. V dropped 0 bases and J dropped 6 bases, with 10 bases sitting between them. This CDR3 region has 13 residues. CDR3 loop: CASSVAGQIEQYF. The DNA of the CDR3 is TGTGCCAGCAGCGTAGCGGGGCAGATCGAGCAGTACTTC.

The gene calls are TRBV9 and TRBJ2-3, with D tentatively TRBD1 or TRBD2 (5 bases each). The CDR3 contains 12 residues. V lost 2 bases and J lost 4, with 5 bases in between. Germline CDR1 SGDLS, CDR2 YYNGEE. CDR3 amino acids: CASSVGADTQYF. CDR3 coding DNA: TGTGCCAGCAGCGTGGGGGCAGATACGCAGTATTTT.

The chain recombines TRBV5-1 with TRBJ1-1, with D unresolved. Trimming removed 0 bases from V and 0 bases from J, with 9 bases in between. The CDR3 contains 15 residues. Germline V gene lookup returns CDR1 SGHRS and CDR2 YFSETQ. For the CDR3, the DNA is TGCGCCAGCAGCTTGGGAGCGAACATGAACACTGAAGCTTTCTTT. This encodes CASSLGANMNTEAFF.

This clonotype was counted only a few times. The chain is built from TRBV20-1 and TRBJ2-1, with 8 bases aligning to TRBD2. The CDR3 has 15 residues. After removal of 2 bases from V and 6 bases from J, the junction contained 9 bases not matched to a gene. Germline V gene sequence: CDR1 DFQATT, CDR2 SNEGSKA (reference sequence). CDR3 nucleotide sequence: TGCAGTGCTAGACTGCCCGGGGGGGCCCCCAATGAGCAGTTCTTC. It is translated as CSARLPGGAPNEQFF.

The chain joins TRBV29-1 to TRBJ1-1; 8 bases are shared with TRBD1. CDR1 and CDR2 from the germline V gene are SQVTM and ANQGSEA. Trimming at V came to 5 bases and at J to 5 bases, leaving 7 bases not matched to a gene. This CDR3 is 13 amino acids long. CDR3 in DNA: TGCAGCGTTTCCCTGGGACAGGAGACTGAAGCTTTCTTT. Translated, it gives CSVSLGQETEAFF. Variable domain in full (rest from reference TRBV29-1 and TRBJ1-1): SAVISQKPSRDICQRGTSLTIQCQVDSQVTMMFWYRQQPGQSLTLIATANQGSEATYESGFVIDKFPISRPNLTFSTLTVSNMSPEDSSIYLCSVSLGQETEAFFGQGTRLTVV.

This clonotype was detected only a few times. The chain joins TRBV5-1 to TRBJ2-5, with TRBD1 matching 9 bases. V gave up 1 base and J gave up 2 bases; unmatched junction bases: 6. The CDR3 loop spans 16 amino acids. CDR1 and CDR2 from the germline V gene are SGHRS and YFSETQ. This CDR3 is CASSLWGQGRQETQYF. DNA of the CDR3: TGCGCCAGCAGCTTGTGGGGACAGGGTCGACAAGAGACCCAGTACTTC.

This clonotype was recorded a few times. The rearrangement joins TRBV20-1 to TRBJ2-1; 8 bases map to TRBD2. Germline CDR1 reads DFQATT; CDR2 reads SNEGSKA (reference sequence). V lost 0 bases to trimming and J lost 9 bases; unmatched junction nucleotides: 10. This CDR3 is 15 amino acids long. Written as DNA, the CDR3 is TGCAGTGCTAGAGAAAGGGAGCGGGGGCGGGGTGAGCAGTTCTTC. Protein product: CSARERERGRGEQFF.

The table lists this clonotype with a few counts. The gene calls are TRBV15 and TRBJ2-2; 13 bases map to TRBD2. Looked up from germline, CDR1 is LNHNV and CDR2 is YYDKDF (reference sequence). The CDR3 totals 18 residues. The V segment lost 3 bases and the J segment 5 bases; nucleotides outside the gene matches: 9. The chain's CDR3 is CATSSPTSGGAKTGELFF. The CDR3 bases are TGTGCCACCAGCAGCCCCACTAGCGGGGGGGCTAAAACCGGGGAGCTGTTTTTT.

The V gene is TRBV6-2 or TRBV6-3, the J gene TRBJ1-5, with D hard to call. V was pared by 2 bases and J by 8 bases, with 13 bases between. CDR3 length: 14 residues. From germline, CDR1 is MNHEY and CDR2 SVGEGT. The CDR3 bases are TGTGCCAGCAGTTACCCGAATTCCGGGGAGCCCCAGCATTTT. This gives the protein CASSYPNSGEPQHF.